Listed below are T cell receptor beta chains from one sample, sequenced in a study of Graves' ophthalmopathy and Graves' hyperthyroidism. Each CDR3 protein gets one entry after TCRdb re-called the multiplex PCR reads with MiXCR. Of more than 550,000 distinct CDR3 sequences in the sample, about two fifths are singletons; the top ten hold more than 2.5%. Sample: peripheral blood. These receptors all come from an adult man with Graves' ophthalmopathy. The CDR3 runs from the conserved cysteine through the conserved F or W. D genes are given only for firm matches. Clone size is stated in some rows and not others, as once, few, many or a class when expanded.

d_gene,j_gene,len,abundance,v_gene,CDR3aa,CDR3nt
-,TRBJ1-2,17,many,TRBV25-1,CASSEYGAGADNYGYTF,TGTGCCAGCAGTGAATATGGGGCAGGGGCCGATAACTATGGCTACACCTTC
-,TRBJ1-1,14,many,TRBV12-3/TRBV12-4,CASAHRGMNTEAFF,TGTGCCAGCGCCCACCGCGGAATGAACACTGAAGCTTTCTTT
-,TRBJ1-1,16,many,TRBV7-2,CASSLAPGLENTEAFF,TGTGCCAGCAGCTTAGCTCCAGGGCTAGAGAACACTGAAGCTTTCTTT
-,TRBJ1-5,14,many,TRBV19,CASRLPKGRQPQHF,TGTGCCAGTAGGTTACCCAAAGGCAGACAGCCCCAGCATTTT
-,TRBJ1-1,14,few,TRBV12-5,CASGLALRVTEAFF,TGTGCTAGTGGTTTGGCCCTTAGGGTCACTGAAGCTTTCTTT
-,TRBJ2-6,17,-,TRBV12-3/TRBV12-4,CASSPGSGRAGANVLTF,TGTGCCAGCTCACCAGGGTCCGGAAGGGCTGGGGCCAACGTCCTGACTTTC
-,TRBJ2-2,15,-,TRBV19,CASSMRFGLGGELFF,TGTGCCAGTAGTATGAGGTTCGGGCTCGGCGGGGAGCTGTTTTTT
TRBD1,TRBJ1-2,14,-,TRBV20-1,CSARRQGVAYGYTF,TGCAGTGCTAGGAGACAGGGGGTTGCCTATGGCTACACCTTC
-,TRBJ2-2,18,-,TRBV14,CASSQFLSGLPNTGELFF,TGTGCCAGCAGCCAATTTCTCTCGGGACTCCCAAACACCGGGGAGCTGTTTTTT
-,TRBJ1-1,17,few,TRBV10-3,CASRRVHGGTTNTEAFF,TGTGCCAGCAGGAGGGTACACGGGGGTACAACCAACACTGAAGCTTTCTTT
TRBD2,TRBJ2-5,14,many,TRBV2,CASRAGLAKKTQYF,TGTGCCAGCAGGGCGGGACTAGCCAAGAAGACCCAGTACTTC
TRBD1,TRBJ1-5,16,-,TRBV4-1,CASSQVRGLQSQPQHF,TGTGCCAGCAGCCAAGTCAGGGGGCTGCAATCTCAGCCCCAGCATTTT
-,TRBJ1-2,11,many,TRBV11-2,CATRKGDGYTF,TGTGCCACCAGAAAGGGGGATGGCTACACCTTC
TRBD1,TRBJ2-2,16,many,TRBV20-1,CSASWTGGGHAGELFF,TGCAGTGCCTCCTGGACAGGGGGTGGGCACGCCGGGGAGCTGTTTTTT
-,TRBJ1-2,16,many,TRBV10-3,CAISGSDSGSNYGYTF,TGTGCCATCAGTGGATCGGACAGCGGAAGCAACTATGGCTACACCTTC
-,TRBJ1-6,18,-,TRBV7-8,CASSFSAGNREENSPLHF,TGTGCCAGCAGCTTTTCGGCAGGGAACAGAGAAGAGAATTCACCCCTCCACTTT
TRBD1,TRBJ2-7,15,few,TRBV6-1,CASSGRRTGGYEQYF,TGTGCCAGCAGTGGTCGGAGGACAGGGGGCTACGAGCAGTACTTC
TRBD1,TRBJ1-2,15,many,TRBV9,CASSEGQGAPYGYTF,TGTGCCAGCAGCGAGGGACAGGGGGCCCCTTATGGCTACACCTTC
-,TRBJ1-2,13,-,TRBV15,CATSRDKGAGNTF,TGTGCCACCAGCAGAGATAAAGGGGCTGGAAACACCTTC
-,TRBJ2-7,14,many,TRBV7-8,CASSLGQVTYEQYF,TGTGCCAGCAGCTTAGGACAGGTAACCTACGAGCAGTACTTC
-,TRBJ1-2,13,once,TRBV29-1,CSSQGVSGYGYTF,TGCAGCAGCCAAGGGGTCTCGGGCTATGGCTACACCTTC
TRBD1,TRBJ1-6,14,-,TRBV25-1,CARDWDSGNSPLHF,TGTGCTAGAGACTGGGACAGTGGTAATTCACCCCTCCACTTT
-,TRBJ1-1,13,many,TRBV3-1,CASSQVGSVEAFF,TGTGCCAGCAGCCAAGTCGGTTCAGTTGAAGCTTTCTTT
TRBD1,TRBJ2-7,13,many,TRBV19,CASSIRDRLFPYF,TGTGCCAGTAGTATCAGGGACAGGCTATTTCCGTACTTC
-,TRBJ2-7,14,-,TRBV19,CASSINTGTYEQYF,TGTGCCAGTAGTATCAACACAGGCACCTACGAGCAGTACTTC
-,TRBJ1-5,12,-,TRBV19,CASRMRGRPQHF,TGTGCCAGTAGGATGAGGGGGAGGCCCCAGCATTTT
TRBD2,TRBJ2-7,16,few,TRBV5-4,CASSPAGGSRAYEQYF,TGTGCCAGCAGCCCCGCGGGCGGGAGTAGGGCCTACGAGCAGTACTTC
TRBD1,TRBJ1-2,13,-,TRBV29-1,CSSTGDSNYGYTF,TGCAGCTCTACAGGGGATTCTAACTATGGCTACACCTTC
-,TRBJ2-3,15,-,TRBV5-1,CASSLVWGFVDTQYF,TGCGCCAGCAGCTTGGTATGGGGGTTTGTGGATACGCAGTATTTT
-,TRBJ1-1,13,many,TRBV7-3,CASSRHRDTEAFF,TGTGCCAGCAGCCGACACAGGGACACTGAAGCTTTCTTT
-,TRBJ2-7,14,many,TRBV6-5,CASSYRQLPYEQYF,TGTGCCAGCAGTTACCGACAGCTACCCTACGAGCAGTACTTC
TRBD1,TRBJ2-5,15,many,TRBV29-1,CSAGGGQGSQETQYF,TGCAGCGCCGGAGGGGGACAGGGAAGCCAAGAGACCCAGTACTTC